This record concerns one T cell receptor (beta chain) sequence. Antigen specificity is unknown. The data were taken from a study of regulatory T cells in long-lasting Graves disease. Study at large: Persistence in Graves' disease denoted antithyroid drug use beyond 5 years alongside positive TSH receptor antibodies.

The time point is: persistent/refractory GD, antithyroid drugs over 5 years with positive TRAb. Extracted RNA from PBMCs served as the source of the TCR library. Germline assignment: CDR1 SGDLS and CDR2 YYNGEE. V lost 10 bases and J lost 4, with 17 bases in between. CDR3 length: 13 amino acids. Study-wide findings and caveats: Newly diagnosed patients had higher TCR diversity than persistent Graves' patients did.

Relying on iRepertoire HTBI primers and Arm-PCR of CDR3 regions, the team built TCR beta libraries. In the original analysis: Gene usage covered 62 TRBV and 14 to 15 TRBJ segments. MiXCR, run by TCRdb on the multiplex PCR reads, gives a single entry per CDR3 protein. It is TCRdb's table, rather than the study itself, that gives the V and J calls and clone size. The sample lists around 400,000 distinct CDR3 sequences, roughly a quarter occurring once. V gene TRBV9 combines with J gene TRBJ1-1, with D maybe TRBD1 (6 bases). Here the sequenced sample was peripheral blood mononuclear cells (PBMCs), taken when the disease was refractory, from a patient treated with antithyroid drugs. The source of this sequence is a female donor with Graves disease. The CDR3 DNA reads TGTGCCTCTGGGGGGGCAGGCCGCACTGAAGCTTTCTTT. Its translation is CASGGAGRTEAFF.